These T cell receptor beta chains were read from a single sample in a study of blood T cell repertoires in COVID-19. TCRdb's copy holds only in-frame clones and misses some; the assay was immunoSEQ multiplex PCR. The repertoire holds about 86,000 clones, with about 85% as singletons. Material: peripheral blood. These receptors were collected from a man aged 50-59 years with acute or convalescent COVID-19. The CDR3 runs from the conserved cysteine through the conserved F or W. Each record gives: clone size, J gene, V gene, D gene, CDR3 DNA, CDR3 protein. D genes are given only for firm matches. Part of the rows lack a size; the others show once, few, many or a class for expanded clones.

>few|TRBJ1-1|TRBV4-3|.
TGCGCCAGCAGCCAAGAGTCCATAGGAGACACTGAAGCTTTCTTT
CASSQESIGDTEAFF
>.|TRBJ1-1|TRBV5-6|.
TGTGCCAGCACGGAAGGAGGATACACTGAAGCTTTCTTT
CASTEGGYTEAFF
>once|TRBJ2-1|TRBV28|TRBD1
TGTGCCAGCATCCGACAGGGGGGTTACAATGAGCAGTTCTTC
CASIRQGGYNEQFF
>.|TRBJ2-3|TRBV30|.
TGTGCCTGGATCCCCACAGGGATACCCACAGATACGCAGTATTTT
CAWIPTGIPTDTQYF
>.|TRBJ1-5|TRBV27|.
TGTGCCAGCAGTTTAGGGGGGGCGGTCCAGCCCCAGCATTTT
CASSLGGAVQPQHF
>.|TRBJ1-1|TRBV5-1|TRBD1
TGCGCCAGCGGGGAGGGACAGGCCACTGAAGCTTTCTTT
CASGEGQATEAFF
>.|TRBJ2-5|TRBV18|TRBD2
TGTGCCAGCTCACCAGCACTAGCGGAAGAGACCCAGTACTTC
CASSPALAEETQYF
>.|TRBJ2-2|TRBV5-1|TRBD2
TGCGCCAGCAGTGCGATAGCGGGGGCGAACACCGGGGAGCTGTTTTTT
CASSAIAGANTGELFF
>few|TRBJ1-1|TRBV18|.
TGTGCCAGCTCGCCCAGGGGCGCGGTAGGAACTGAAGCTTTCTTT
CASSPRGAVGTEAFF
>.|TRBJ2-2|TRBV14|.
TGTGCCAGCAGCCGAATGCACCATACAAACACCGGGGAGCTGTTTTTT
CASSRMHHTNTGELFF
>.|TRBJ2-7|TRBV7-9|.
TGTGCCAGCAGCTCCCAGTCCGGGAACTACGAGCAGTACTTC
CASSSQSGNYEQYF
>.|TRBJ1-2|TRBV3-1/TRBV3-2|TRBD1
TGTGCCAGCAGCCAAGGGTCAGGGGGCCATGGCTACACCTTC
CASSQGSGGHGYTF
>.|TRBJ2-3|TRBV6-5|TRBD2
TGTGCCAGCAGTTATCTTTCCGGAACTAGCGAGGATACGCAGTATTTT
CASSYLSGTSEDTQYF
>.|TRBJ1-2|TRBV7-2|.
TGTGCCAGCAGCTTCCCCGGTCTCGGGGACTATGGCTACACCTTC
CASSFPGLGDYGYTF
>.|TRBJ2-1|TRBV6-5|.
TGTGCCAGCAGTTACACTGGCAATGAGCAGTTCTTC
CASSYTGNEQFF
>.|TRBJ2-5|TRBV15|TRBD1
TGTGCCACCAGCAGAGATGGGACAGGGGGCAGGGGGCGGTACTTC
CATSRDGTGGRGRYF
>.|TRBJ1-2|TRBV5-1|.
TGCGCCAGCAGACTGGCGGCAGGGGACGGCTACACCTTC
CASRLAAGDGYTF
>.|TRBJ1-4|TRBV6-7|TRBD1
TGTGCCAGCAGTTACTCGAGGGACAGGGGGTCACCTAATGAAAAACTGTTTTTT
CASSYSRDRGSPNEKLFF
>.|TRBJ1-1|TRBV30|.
TGTGCCTGGGCCGAGGGTTTCACTGAAGCTTTCTTT
CAWAEGFTEAFF